These 5 T cell receptor beta chains originate from one sample sequenced in a study of blood T cell repertoires in COVID-19. Clones were read by immunoSEQ multiplex PCR, and TCRdb kept only the in-frame ones, dropping some. The sample contains about 200,000 clones, 82% of which appear only once. The specimen was peripheral blood. The receptors stem from a human donor with acute or convalescent COVID-19. The donor label of this sample is uncertain.

The chain uses TRBV28 and TRBJ1-3, with TRBD1 as a possible D gene (5 bases). Trimming took 6 bases from V and 3 from J, leaving 15 bases between them. The germline V gene has CDR1 MDHEN and CDR2 SYDVKM. This CDR3 region has 15 residues. The CDR3 DNA sequence: TGTGCCAGCAGCTCAGGGATTGCATATGGAAACACCATATATTTT. Translation: CASSSGIAYGNTIYF. Looking up the rest from reference TRBV28 and TRBJ1-3 gives the full variable domain: DVKVTQSSRYLVKRTGEKVFLECVQDMDHENMFWYRQDPGLGLRLIYFSYDVKMKEKGDIPEGYSVSREKKERFSLILESASTNQTSMYLCASSSGIAYGNTIYFGEGSWLTVV.

The chain couples TRBV6-6 to TRBJ1-2; 9 bases fit TRBD1. The germline V gene encodes CDR1 MNHNY and CDR2 SVGAGI (reference sequence). The CDR3 length is 15 residues. V dropped 0 bases and J dropped 6; count of bases not matched to a gene: 5. This chain's CDR3 is CASSYSGTGKDGYTF. Written as DNA, the CDR3 is TGTGCCAGCAGTTACTCGGGGACAGGGAAGGATGGCTACACCTTC.

This chain uses TRBV6-4 with TRBJ2-1; D gene unclear. CDR1 and CDR2 from the germline V gene are MRHNA and SNTAGT. Trimming left V 4 bases short and J 9 bases short, with 7 bases between. The CDR3 spans 11 residues. CDR3 nucleotide sequence: TGTGCCAGCAGTGTGCTAGGTGAGCAGTTCTTC. Its translation is CASSVLGEQFF.

V is TRBV19 and J is TRBJ2-1; 9 positions match TRBD2. Germline V CDR1 and CDR2: LNHDA, SQIVND (reference sequence). Trimming at V came to 1 base and at J to 9 bases, leaving 7 bases not matched to a gene. This CDR3 is built from 15 residues. The CDR3 loop is CASSIGVAGVGEQFF. CDR3 nucleotide sequence: TGTGCCAGTAGTATAGGAGTAGCGGGAGTGGGTGAGCAGTTCTTC.

The chain links TRBV5-1 to TRBJ2-1; 7 nucleotides match TRBD2. The CDR3 contains 17 residues. Germline values: CDR1 SGHRS, CDR2 YFSETQ. V lost 1 base and J lost 0; bases outside the gene matches: 7. In DNA form, the CDR3 reads TGCGCCAGCAGCTTGCAACCCAGCGGGGCCTCCTACAATGAGCAGTTCTTC. Amino acids: CASSLQPSGASYNEQFF.